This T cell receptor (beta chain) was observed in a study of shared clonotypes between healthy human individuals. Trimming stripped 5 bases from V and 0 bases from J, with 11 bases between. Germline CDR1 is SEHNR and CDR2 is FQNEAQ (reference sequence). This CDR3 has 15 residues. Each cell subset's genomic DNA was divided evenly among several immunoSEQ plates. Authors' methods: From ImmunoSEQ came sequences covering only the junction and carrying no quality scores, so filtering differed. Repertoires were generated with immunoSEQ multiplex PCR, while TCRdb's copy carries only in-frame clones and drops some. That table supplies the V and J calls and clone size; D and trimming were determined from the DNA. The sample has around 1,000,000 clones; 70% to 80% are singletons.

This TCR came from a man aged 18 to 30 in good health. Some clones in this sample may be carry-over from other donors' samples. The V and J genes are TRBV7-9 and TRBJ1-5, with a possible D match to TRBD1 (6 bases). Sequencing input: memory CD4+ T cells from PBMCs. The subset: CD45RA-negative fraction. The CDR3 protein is CASSSTGSSNQPQHF. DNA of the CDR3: TGTGCCAGCAGCAGTACAGGGTCTAGCAATCAGCCCCAGCATTTT.